This entry is about one T cell receptor (beta chain). What it binds is unknown. CDR3 length: 13 residues. Germline CDR1 is SGHVS and CDR2 is FQNEAQ. Trimming cost V 1 base and J 7 bases, with 7 bases left between them. These data are taken from a study of T-cell memory formation after mild COVID-19. Across the whole study: TCR clustering was largely donor specific. General study findings and limits: Contracting CD4+ clones sat mainly in CM and EM; CD8+ in EMRA. Pre-infection memory harbored some responding clones, suggesting cross-reactive memory joined.

MiXCR, run by TCRdb on the 5' RACE reads, gives a single entry per CDR3 protein. The sample has roughly 200,000 distinct CDR3 sequences, 9% to 10% seen once; the top ten hold roughly 3.5%. Sequences were obtained from PBMCs or a T cell subset sorted from them (not recorded which). This TCR derives from a man in his late teens or twenties who had mild COVID-19 (a few samples of this study predate the infection). Cell type and time point are not known. The gene calls are TRBV7-8 and TRBJ1-4; D unresolved. CDR3 sequence (DNA): TGTGCCAGCAGCTTAGGAGAGATTGAAAAACTGTTTTTT. This codes for CASSLGEIEKLFF.